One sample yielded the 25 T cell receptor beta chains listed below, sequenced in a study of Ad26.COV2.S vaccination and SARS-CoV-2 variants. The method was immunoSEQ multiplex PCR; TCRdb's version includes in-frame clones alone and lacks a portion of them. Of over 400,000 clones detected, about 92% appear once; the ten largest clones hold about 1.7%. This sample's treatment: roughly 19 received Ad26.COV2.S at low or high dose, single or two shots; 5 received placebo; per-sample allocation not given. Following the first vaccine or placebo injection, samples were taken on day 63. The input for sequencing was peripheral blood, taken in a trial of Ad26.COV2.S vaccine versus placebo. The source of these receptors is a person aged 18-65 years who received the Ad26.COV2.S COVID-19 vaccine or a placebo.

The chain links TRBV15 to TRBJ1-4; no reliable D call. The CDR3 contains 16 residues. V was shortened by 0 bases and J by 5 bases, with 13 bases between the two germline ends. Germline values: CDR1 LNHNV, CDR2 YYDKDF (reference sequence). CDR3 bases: TGTGCCACCAGCAGAGATTTTAGGGCTGGAAATGAAAAACTGTTTTTT. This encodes CATSRDFRAGNEKLFF. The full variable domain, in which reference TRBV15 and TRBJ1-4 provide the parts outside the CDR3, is DAMVIQNPRYQVTQFGKPVTLSCSQTLNHNVMYWYQQKSSQAPKLLFHYYDKDFNNEADTPDNFQSRRPNTSFCFLDIRSPGLGDTAMYLCATSRDFRAGNEKLFFGSGTQLSVL.

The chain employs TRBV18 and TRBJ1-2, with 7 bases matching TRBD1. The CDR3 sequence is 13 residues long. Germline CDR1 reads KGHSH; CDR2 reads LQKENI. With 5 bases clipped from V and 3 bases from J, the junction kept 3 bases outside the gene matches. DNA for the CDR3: TGTGCCAGCTCAACAGGGGAGGACTATGGCTACACCTTC. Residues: CASSTGEDYGYTF. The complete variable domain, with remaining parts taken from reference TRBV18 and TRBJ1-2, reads NAGVMQNPRHLVRRRGQEARLRCSPMKGHSHVYWYRQLPEEGLKFMVYLQKENIIDESGMPKERFSAEFPKEGPSILRIQQVVRGDSAAYFCASSTGEDYGYTFGSGTRLTVV.

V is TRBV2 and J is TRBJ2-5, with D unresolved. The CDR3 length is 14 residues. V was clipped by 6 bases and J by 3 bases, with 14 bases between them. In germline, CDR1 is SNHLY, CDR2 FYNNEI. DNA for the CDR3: TGTGCCAGCAGGGAGAGGACGGAGAAAGAGACCCAGTACTTC. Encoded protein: CASRERTEKETQYF.

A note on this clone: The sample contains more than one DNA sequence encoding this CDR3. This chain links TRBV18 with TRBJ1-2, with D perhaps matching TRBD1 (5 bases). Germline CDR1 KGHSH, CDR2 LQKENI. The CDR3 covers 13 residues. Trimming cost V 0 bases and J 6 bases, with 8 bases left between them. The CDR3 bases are TGTGCCAGCTCACCACCAGGGGCCGATGGCTACACCTTC. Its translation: CASSPPGADGYTF.

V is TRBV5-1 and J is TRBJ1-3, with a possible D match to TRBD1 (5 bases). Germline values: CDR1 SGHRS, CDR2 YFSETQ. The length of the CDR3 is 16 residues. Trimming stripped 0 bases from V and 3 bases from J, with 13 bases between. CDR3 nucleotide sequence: TGCGCCAGCAGCTTGGCCGGGGGTACGTTTGGAAACACCATATATTTT. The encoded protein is CASSLAGGTFGNTIYF.

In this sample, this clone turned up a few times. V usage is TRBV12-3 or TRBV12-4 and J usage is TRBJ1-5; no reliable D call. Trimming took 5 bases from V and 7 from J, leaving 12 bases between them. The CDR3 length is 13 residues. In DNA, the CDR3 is TGTGCCAGCAGTCCATCTCTCAGCCAGCCCCAGCATTTT. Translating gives CASSPSLSQPQHF.

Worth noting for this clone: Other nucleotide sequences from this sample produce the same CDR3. The CDR3 protein is CAWGQGNSPLHF. DNA for the CDR3: TGTGCCTGGGGTCAGGGGAATTCACCCCTCCACTTT. This sequence joins TRBV30 and TRBJ1-6, with a possible D match to TRBD1 (6 bases). Between the trimmed V and J ends, which lost 5 bases and 7 bases, there was a span of 9 bases. Germline V lookup: CDR1 GTSNPN, CDR2 SVGIG (reference sequence). The CDR3 has 12 amino acids. Filled out from reference TRBV30 and TRBJ1-6, the complete variable domain reads SQTIHQWPATLVQPVGSPLSLECTVEGTSNPNLYWYRQAAGRGLQLLFYSVGIGQISSEVPQNLSASRPQDRQFILSSKKLLLSDSGFYLCAWGQGNSPLHFGNGTRLTVT.

CDR3 in DNA: TGTGCCAGTAAGGGAGCCGGATCCGAGACCCAGTACTTC. Its translation: CASKGAGSETQYF. This chain links TRBV19 with TRBJ2-5; weak D call: TRBD2 (5 bases). This CDR3 is 13 amino acids long. Trimming took 7 bases from V and 5 from J, leaving 14 bases between them. From germline, CDR1 is LNHDA and CDR2 SQIVND (reference sequence).

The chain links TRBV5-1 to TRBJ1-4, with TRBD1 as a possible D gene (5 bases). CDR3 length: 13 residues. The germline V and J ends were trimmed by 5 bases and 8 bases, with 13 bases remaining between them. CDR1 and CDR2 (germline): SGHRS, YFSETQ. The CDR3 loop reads CASSGAPGEKLFF. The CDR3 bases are TGCGCCAGCAGTGGGGCCCCAGGGGAAAAACTGTTTTTT.

CDR3 sequence: CASRAGDSAYGYTF. CDR3 DNA sequence: TGTGCCAGCAGGGCAGGGGACTCTGCCTATGGCTACACCTTC. This chain links TRBV2 with TRBJ1-2; a weak D match, TRBD1 (6 bases). The CDR3 totals 14 residues. Trimming cost V 6 bases and J 4 bases, with 15 bases left between them. CDR1 and CDR2 (germline): SNHLY, FYNNEI.

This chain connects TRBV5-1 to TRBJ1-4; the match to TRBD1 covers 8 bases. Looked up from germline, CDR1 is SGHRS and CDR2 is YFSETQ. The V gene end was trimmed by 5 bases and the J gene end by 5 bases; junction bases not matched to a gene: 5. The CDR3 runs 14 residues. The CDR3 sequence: CASSTGTGNEKLFF. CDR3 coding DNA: TGCGCCAGCAGTACCGGGACAGGCAATGAAAAACTGTTTTTT.

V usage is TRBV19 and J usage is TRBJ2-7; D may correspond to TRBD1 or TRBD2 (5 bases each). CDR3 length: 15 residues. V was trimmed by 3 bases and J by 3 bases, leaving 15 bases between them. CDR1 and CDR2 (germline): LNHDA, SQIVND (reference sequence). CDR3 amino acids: CASSIWGSKDYEQYF. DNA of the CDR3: TGTGCCAGTAGTATCTGGGGGTCAAAAGACTACGAGCAGTACTTC.

The CDR3 sequence is CASSLEGLAIQTQYF. The CDR3 region has the DNA TGTGCCAGCAGCTTAGAGGGACTAGCCATTCAGACCCAGTACTTC. V and J are TRBV11-2 and TRBJ2-5; 9 nucleotides match TRBD2. Unmatched junction bases numbered 5, after V lost 0 bases and J lost 6 bases. This CDR3 contains 15 residues. Germline V gene data show CDR1 as SGHAT and CDR2 as FQNNGV.

In DNA form, the CDR3 reads TGTGCCAGCAGCTTACCCAGAAGCACAGATACGCAGTATTTT. It specifies CASSLPRSTDTQYF. This chain links TRBV11-2 with TRBJ2-3, with D unclear. Germline lookup yields CDR1 SGHAT and CDR2 FQNNGV. With 2 bases removed from V and 0 bases from J, the gap between germline ends came to 6 bases. The CDR3 spans 14 residues.

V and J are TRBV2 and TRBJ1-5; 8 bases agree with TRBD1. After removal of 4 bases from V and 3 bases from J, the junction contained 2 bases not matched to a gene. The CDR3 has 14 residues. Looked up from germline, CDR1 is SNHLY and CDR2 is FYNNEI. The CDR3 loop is CASSAGQDNQPQHF. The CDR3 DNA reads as TGTGCCAGCAGTGCGGGACAGGACAATCAGCCCCAGCATTTT.

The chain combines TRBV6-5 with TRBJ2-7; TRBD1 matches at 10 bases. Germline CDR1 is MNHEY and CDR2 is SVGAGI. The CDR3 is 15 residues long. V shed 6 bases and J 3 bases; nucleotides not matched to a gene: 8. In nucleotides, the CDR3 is TGTGCCAGCAGACCCGCGGACAGGGGGGGCTACGAGCAGTACTTC. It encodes CASRPADRGGYEQYF.

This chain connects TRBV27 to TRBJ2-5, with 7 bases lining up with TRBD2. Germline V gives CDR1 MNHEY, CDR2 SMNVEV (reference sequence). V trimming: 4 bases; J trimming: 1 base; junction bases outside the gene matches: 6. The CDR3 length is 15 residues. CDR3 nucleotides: TGTGCCAGCAGTTACCAAGCGGGGATCCAAGAGACCCAGTACTTC. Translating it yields CASSYQAGIQETQYF.

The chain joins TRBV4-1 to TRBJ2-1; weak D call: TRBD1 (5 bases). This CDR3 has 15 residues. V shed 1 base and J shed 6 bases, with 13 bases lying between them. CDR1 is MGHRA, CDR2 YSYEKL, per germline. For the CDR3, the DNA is TGCGCCAGCAGCCAAGTAGGGGTCTGGGCCAATGAGCAGTTCTTC. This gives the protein CASSQVGVWANEQFF.

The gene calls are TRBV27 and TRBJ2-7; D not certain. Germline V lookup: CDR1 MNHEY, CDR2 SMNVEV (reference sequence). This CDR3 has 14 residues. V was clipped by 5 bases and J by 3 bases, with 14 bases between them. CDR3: CASSPISRRYEQYF. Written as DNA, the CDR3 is TGTGCCAGCAGTCCAATTAGCAGGCGCTACGAGCAGTACTTC.

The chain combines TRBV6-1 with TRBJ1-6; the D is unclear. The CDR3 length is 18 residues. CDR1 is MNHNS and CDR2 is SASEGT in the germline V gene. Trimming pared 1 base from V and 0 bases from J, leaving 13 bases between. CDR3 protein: CASSEVPVGSSYNSPLHF. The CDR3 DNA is TGTGCCAGCAGTGAAGTACCCGTGGGGAGCTCCTATAATTCACCCCTCCACTTT.

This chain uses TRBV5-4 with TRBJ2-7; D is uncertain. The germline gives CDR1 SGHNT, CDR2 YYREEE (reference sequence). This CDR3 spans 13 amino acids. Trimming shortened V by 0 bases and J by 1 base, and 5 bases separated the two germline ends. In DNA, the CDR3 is TGTGCCAGCAGCTTGGACTTTTCCTACGAGCAGTACTTC. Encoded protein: CASSLDFSYEQYF.

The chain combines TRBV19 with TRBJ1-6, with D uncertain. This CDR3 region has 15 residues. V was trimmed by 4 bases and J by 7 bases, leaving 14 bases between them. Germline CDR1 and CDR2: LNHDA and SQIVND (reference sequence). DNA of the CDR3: TGTGCCAGTAGTAATGGTTATGGGGAAAATTCACCCCTCCACTTT. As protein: CASSNGYGENSPLHF.

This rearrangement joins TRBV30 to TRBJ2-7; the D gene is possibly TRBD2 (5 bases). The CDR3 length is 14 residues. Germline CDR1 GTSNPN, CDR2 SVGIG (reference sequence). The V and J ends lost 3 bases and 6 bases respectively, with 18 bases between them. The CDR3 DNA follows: TGTGCCTGGAGACTCCAGAATCGGGGTGCCGAGCAGTACTTC. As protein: CAWRLQNRGAEQYF.

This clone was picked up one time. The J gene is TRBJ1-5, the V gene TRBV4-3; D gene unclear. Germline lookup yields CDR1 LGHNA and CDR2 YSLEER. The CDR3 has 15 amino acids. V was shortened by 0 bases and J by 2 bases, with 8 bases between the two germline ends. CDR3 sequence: CASSQDADGNQPQHF. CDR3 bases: TGCGCCAGCAGCCAAGACGCGGACGGCAATCAGCCCCAGCATTTT.

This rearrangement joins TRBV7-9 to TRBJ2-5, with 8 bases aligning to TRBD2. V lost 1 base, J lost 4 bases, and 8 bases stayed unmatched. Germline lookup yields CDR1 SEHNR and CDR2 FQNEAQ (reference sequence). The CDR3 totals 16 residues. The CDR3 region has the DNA TGTGCCAGCAGCTTAGACCCCGGGGGGGGTGGAGAGACCCAGTACTTC. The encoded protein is CASSLDPGGGGETQYF.